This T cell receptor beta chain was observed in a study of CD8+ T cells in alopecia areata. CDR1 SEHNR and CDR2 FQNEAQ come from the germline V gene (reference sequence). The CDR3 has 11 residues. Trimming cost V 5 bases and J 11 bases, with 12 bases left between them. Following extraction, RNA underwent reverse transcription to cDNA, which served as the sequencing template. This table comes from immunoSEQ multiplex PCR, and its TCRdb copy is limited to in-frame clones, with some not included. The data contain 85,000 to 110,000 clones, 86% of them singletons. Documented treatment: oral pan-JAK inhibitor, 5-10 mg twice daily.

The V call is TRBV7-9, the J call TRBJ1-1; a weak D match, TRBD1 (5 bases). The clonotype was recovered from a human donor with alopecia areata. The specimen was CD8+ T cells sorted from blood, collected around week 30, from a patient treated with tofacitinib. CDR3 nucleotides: TGTGCCAGCAGCATCGGAGAGGGGGCTTTCTTT. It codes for CASSIGEGAFF.